Below, 18 T cell receptor beta chains from the same sample are listed, as sequenced in a study of CD8+CD57+ T cells in acquired aplastic anemia. TCR beta VDJ and CDR3 profiles were obtained from a genomic DNA template. TCRdb independently ran MiXCR on the reads; one entry per CDR3 protein. Seen here are 100,000 to 130,000 distinct CDR3 sequences, roughly 51% observed once, and the top ten hold roughly 30%. The sample was sorted CD4+, CD8+, or CD8+CD57+ T cells (not recorded which) from PBMCs. All receptors derive from a human donor in good health, serving as a control.

This clonotype showed up just once. The CDR3 loop reads CASSVTGNPNSPLHF. CDR3 nucleotides: TGTGCCAGCAGCGTTACCGGGAACCCAAATTCACCCCTCCACTTT. The gene calls are TRBV7-3 and TRBJ1-6; D remains ambiguous. This CDR3 has 15 residues. The V end was cut by 5 bases, the J end by 7 bases, with 15 bases between. The germline gives CDR1 SGHTA, CDR2 FQGTGA. The full variable domain, with the rest looked up from reference TRBV7-3 and TRBJ1-6, is GAGVSQTPSNKVTEKGKYVELRCDPISGHTALYWYRQSLGQGPEFLIYFQGTGAADDSGLPNDRFFAVRPEGSVSTLKIQRTERGDSAVYLCASSVTGNPNSPLHFGNGTRLTVT.

Ten or more counts support this clonotype. This chain joins TRBV7-6 and TRBJ2-7; 8 bases fit TRBD1. After removal of 4 bases from V and 2 bases from J, the junction contained 4 bases not matched to a gene. The CDR3 length is 14 residues. Germline V gives CDR1 SGHVS, CDR2 FNYEAQ. Here the CDR3 DNA reads TGTGCCAGCAGCTCAAGGACAGGGACCTACGAGCAGTACTTC. Its protein is CASSSRTGTYEQYF.

To note about this clonotype: A clone one base away is much larger, so this may be a read error. The CDR3 DNA sequence: TGTGCCAGCAGCCTCACGGGGACAGCGGGCAATCAGCCCCAGCATTTT. It yields the protein CASSLTGTAGNQPQHF. The rearrangement links TRBV4-2 to TRBJ1-5, with 7 bases matching TRBD1. J was trimmed by 2 bases and V by 4 bases; bases with no gene match: 8. The CDR3 is 16 amino acids. Germline V gives CDR1 LGHNA, CDR2 YNFKEQ.

In its sample, this clonotype was seen a few times. This chain uses TRBV5-4 with TRBJ2-1, with TRBD1 matching 8 bases. V dropped 2 bases and J dropped 6; count of bases not matched to a gene: 1. The CDR3 runs 13 residues. CDR1 SGHNT and CDR2 YYREEE come from the germline V gene (reference sequence). The chain's CDR3 is CASSFTGGNEQFF. CDR3 nucleotides: TGTGCCAGCAGCTTCACAGGGGGCAATGAGCAGTTCTTC.

The chain is built from TRBV20-1 and TRBJ2-7, with a tentative D call TRBD2 (5 bases). The CDR3 covers 13 residues. The V gene lost 3 bases and the J gene lost 3 bases, with 12 bases spanning the gap. From germline, CDR1 is DFQATT and CDR2 SNEGSKA (reference sequence). The DNA of the CDR3 is TGCAGTGCTAGTAAGCCAGGAGGCTACGAGCAGTACTTC. It codes for CSASKPGGYEQYF.

The sample holds many counts of this clonotype. The V call is TRBV24-1, the J call TRBJ2-7; 8 positions match TRBD1. Germline-derived CDR1 and CDR2 are KGHDR and SFDVKD. The CDR3 sequence is 15 residues long. Germline trimming cut 4 bases from V and 7 bases from J; bases unmatched to any gene: 11. This CDR3 is CATSDPGQGLGEQYF. Here the CDR3 DNA reads TGTGCCACCAGTGACCCAGGACAGGGTTTGGGGGAGCAGTACTTC.

This clonotype has just a few counts. A read error may be the cause here, since a much bigger clone is one base away. The DNA is omitted, as the CDR3 cannot be located on it reliably, and the CDR3 follows TCRdb's listing. The chain carries TRBV10-3 and TRBJ1-2; TRBD1 reflects the table's D call only, with no check against the DNA. Germline V gene lookup returns CDR1 ENHRY and CDR2 SYGVKD. The CDR3 is 15 amino acids in total, end residues counted. CDR3: CASRSTGATNYGCTF.

This clonotype was detected ten times or more. The V gene is TRBV7-6, the J gene TRBJ2-1; D gene uncertain. The germline V and J ends were trimmed by 11 bases and 0 bases, with 14 bases remaining between them. CDR1 and CDR2 from the germline V gene are SGHVS and FNYEAQ. The CDR3 has 14 residues. The CDR3: CAVGPYSSYNEQFF. For the CDR3, the DNA is TGTGCCGTTGGCCCGTATAGCTCCTACAATGAGCAGTTCTTC.

Points on this clonotype: At one end the junction does not follow the germline gene, possibly because of a read error. The V and J genes are TRBV29-1 and TRBJ1-1; D not resolved. Germline V gene sequence: CDR1 SQVTM, CDR2 ANQGSEA. The CDR3 consists of 12 residues. The chain's CDR3 is CSAGRENTGAFF. CDR3 coding DNA: TGCAGCGCCGGGCGGGAGAACACTGGAGCTTTCTTT.

On this clonotype itself: An end of the junction differs from the germline gene, which may be a read error. V gene TRBV15 combines with J gene TRBJ1-5; TRBD1 matches at 8 bases. CDR1 and CDR2 from the germline V gene are LNHNV and YYDKDF (reference sequence). This CDR3 comprises 15 residues. This CDR3 reads CATSVYRGSNQPQHF. Here the CDR3 DNA reads TGTGCCACCAGCGTGTACAGGGGGAGCAACCAGCCCCAGCATTTT. The variable domain in full, with the rest retrieved from reference TRBV15 and TRBJ1-5, is DAMVIQNPRYQVTQFGKPVTLSCSQTLNHNVMYWYQQKSSQAPKLLFHYYDKDFNNEADTPDNFQSRRPNTSFCFLDIRSPGLGDTAMYLCATSVYRGSNQPQHFGDGTRLSIL.

The chain carries TRBV19 and TRBJ1-2; 7 nucleotides match TRBD1. V was pared by 6 bases and J by 5 bases, with 9 bases of the junction left unmatched. Germline-derived CDR1 and CDR2 are LNHDA and SQIVND (reference sequence). This CDR3 has 14 residues. CDR3 sequence reads: CASRASHRGYGYTF. DNA of the CDR3: TGTGCCAGTAGGGCGAGTCACAGGGGTTATGGCTACACCTTC.

With regard to this clonotype: A much larger clone differs from this one at a single base, so this may be a read error. The V gene is TRBV3-1, the J gene TRBJ1-1, with 7 bases aligning to TRBD1. Germline V gene data show CDR1 as LGHDT and CDR2 as YNNKEL (reference sequence). CDR3 size: 13 residues. For the CDR3, the DNA is TGTGCCAGCAGCCCGACAGGGAGCACTGAAGCTTCCTTT. Translated: CASSPTGSTEASF.

This clonotype was found many times. This chain connects TRBV5-1 to TRBJ2-1; D uncertain. Germline CDR1 reads SGHRS; CDR2 reads YFSETQ. This CDR3 has 13 amino acids. V dropped 4 bases and J dropped 8 bases, with 13 bases sitting between them. The CDR3 DNA reads as TGCGCCAGCAGCCAAGATGGTCCAGATGAGCAGTTCTTC. Protein sequence: CASSQDGPDEQFF.

This clonotype showed up just a few times. CDR3 bases: TGTGCCAGCAGCTTATCAGGGTTCGAGCAGTACTTC. This sequence encodes CASSLSGFEQYF. This chain links TRBV7-2 with TRBJ2-7; perhaps TRBD1 as D (5 bases). The CDR3 extends over 12 amino acids. Germline V gene data show CDR1 as SGHTA and CDR2 as FQGNSA. Trimming pared 2 bases from V and 6 bases from J, leaving 8 bases between.

A single count supports this clonotype. The chain couples TRBV4-1 to TRBJ2-7; TRBD1 aligns across 7 bases. Germline V gene sequence: CDR1 MGHRA, CDR2 YSYEKL. CDR3 length equals 17 residues. J gave up 2 bases and V 1 base, and 11 bases lay outside the gene matches. The CDR3: CASSQGFFSTGTYEQYF. CDR3 in DNA: TGCGCCAGCAGCCAAGGCTTTTTTTCGACAGGGACCTACGAGCAGTACTTC.

This clonotype has just a few counts. CDR3 DNA sequence: TGTGCCAGCAGCTTTGGGTCAGTTTCCTACGAGCAGTACTTC. Translation gives CASSFGSVSYEQYF. The chain joins TRBV7-2 to TRBJ2-7; D is ambiguous. The germline V gene encodes CDR1 SGHTA and CDR2 FQGNSA. The V end was cut by 3 bases, the J end by 1 base, with 10 bases between. The CDR3 sequence is 14 residues long.

The table lists this clonotype with a few counts. V gene TRBV29-1 combines with J gene TRBJ2-5, with 9 bases lining up with TRBD2. The CDR3 sequence is 13 residues long. Germline trimming cut 7 bases from V and 1 base from J; bases unmatched to any gene: 4. Germline V CDR1 and CDR2: SQVTM, ANQGSEA. CDR3 sequence (DNA): TGCAGCGCCTTGACTAGCGGCCAAGAGACCCAGTACTTC. This encodes CSALTSGQETQYF.

This clonotype was seen more than once but under ten times. The CDR3 loop reads CASSGTGWVAPQHF. CDR3 nucleotide sequence: TGTGCCAGCAGCGGAACAGGGTGGGTGGCGCCCCAGCATTTT. J is TRBJ1-5 and V is TRBV2, with a weak D call TRBD1 (6 bases). Between the trimmed V and J ends, which lost 6 bases and 9 bases, there was a span of 18 bases. The germline V gene has CDR1 SNHLY and CDR2 FYNNEI. The CDR3 totals 14 residues.